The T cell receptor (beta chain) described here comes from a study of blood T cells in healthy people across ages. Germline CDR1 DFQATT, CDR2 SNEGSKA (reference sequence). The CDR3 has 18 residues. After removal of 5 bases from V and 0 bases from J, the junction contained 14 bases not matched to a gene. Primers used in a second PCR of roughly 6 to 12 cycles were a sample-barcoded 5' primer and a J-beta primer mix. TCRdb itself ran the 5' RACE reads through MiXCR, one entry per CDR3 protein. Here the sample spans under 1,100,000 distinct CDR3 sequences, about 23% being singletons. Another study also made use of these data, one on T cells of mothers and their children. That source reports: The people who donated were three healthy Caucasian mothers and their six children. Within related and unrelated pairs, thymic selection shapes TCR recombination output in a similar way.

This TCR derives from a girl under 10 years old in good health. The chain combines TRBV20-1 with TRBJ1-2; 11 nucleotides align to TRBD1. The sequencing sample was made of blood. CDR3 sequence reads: CSARGGQGGYIPNYGYTF. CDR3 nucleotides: TGCAGTGCTCGCGGGGGACAGGGGGGTTACATTCCTAACTATGGCTACACCTTC.